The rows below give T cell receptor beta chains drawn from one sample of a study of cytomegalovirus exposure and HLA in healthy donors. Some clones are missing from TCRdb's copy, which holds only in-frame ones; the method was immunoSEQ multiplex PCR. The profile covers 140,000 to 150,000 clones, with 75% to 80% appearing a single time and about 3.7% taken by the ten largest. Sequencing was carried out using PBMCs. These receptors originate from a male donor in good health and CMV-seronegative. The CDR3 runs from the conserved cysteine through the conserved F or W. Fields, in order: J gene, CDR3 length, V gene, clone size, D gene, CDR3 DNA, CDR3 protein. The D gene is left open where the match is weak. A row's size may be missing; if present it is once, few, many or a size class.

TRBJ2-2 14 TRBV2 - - TGTGCCAGCAGTGACACCAGGGGCACCGGGGAGCTGTTTTTT CASSDTRGTGELFF
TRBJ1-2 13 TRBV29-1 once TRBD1 TGCAGCGTCAGACAGGGGTGGGGAGATGGCTACACCTTC CSVRQGWGDGYTF
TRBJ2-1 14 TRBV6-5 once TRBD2 TGTGCCAGCAGTACCAGCGGGAGTACCAATGAGCAGTTCTTC CASSTSGSTNEQFF
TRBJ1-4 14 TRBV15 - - TGTGCCACCAGCAGAGGTGGGGGCAATGAAAAACTGTTTTTT CATSRGGGNEKLFF
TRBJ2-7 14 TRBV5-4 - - TGTGCCAGCAGCACCCGGGATCACTCCTACGAGCAGTACTTC CASSTRDHSYEQYF
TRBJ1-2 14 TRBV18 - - TGTGCCAGCTCACCAGGAGTCGAGGGCTATGGCTACACCTTC CASSPGVEGYGYTF
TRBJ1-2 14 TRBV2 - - TGTGCCAGCAGTGAAGCGTTAGGGAGGAATGGCTACACCTTC CASSEALGRNGYTF
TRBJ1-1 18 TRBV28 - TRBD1 TGTGCCAGCAGTCCCCTCCCGGGACAGGGAACACGGGACACTGAAGCTTTCTTT CASSPLPGQGTRDTEAFF
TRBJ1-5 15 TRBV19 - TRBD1 TGTGCCAGTAGGGACCGGACAGGGGGCAATCAGCCCCAGCATTTT CASRDRTGGNQPQHF
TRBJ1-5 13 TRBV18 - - TGTGCCAGCTCACCTTCCGGGGAACAGCCCCAGCATTTT CASSPSGEQPQHF
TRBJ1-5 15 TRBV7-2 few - TGTGCCAGCAGCCCCTTTCACGGGAGAAATCAGCCCCAGCATTTT CASSPFHGRNQPQHF
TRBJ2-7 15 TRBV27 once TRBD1 TGTGCCAGCAGTGGGACGGGACAGGCCCGCTACGAGCAGTACTTC CASSGTGQARYEQYF
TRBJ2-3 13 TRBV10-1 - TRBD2 TGCGCCATACATAGCGGGAGAGGAGATACGCAGTATTTT CAIHSGRGDTQYF
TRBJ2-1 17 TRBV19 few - TGTGCCAGTAGTATAGGGCTTAGCCCTCTCTCCTACAATGAGCAGTTCTTC CASSIGLSPLSYNEQFF
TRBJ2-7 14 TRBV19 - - TGTGCCAGTAGTACAGGGGTTTCCATCTACGAGCAGTACTTC CASSTGVSIYEQYF
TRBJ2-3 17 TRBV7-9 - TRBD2 TGTGCCAGCAGCACAAGACTAGCGGGAGTATCTTCAGATACGCAGTATTTT CASSTRLAGVSSDTQYF
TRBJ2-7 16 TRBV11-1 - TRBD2 TGTGCCAGCAGCTTAGGACTAGCGGGCGCCGCCTACGAGCAGTACTTC CASSLGLAGAAYEQYF
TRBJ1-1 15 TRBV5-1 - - TGCGCCAGCAGCTTGGTCCAGGGAATGAACACTGAAGCTTTCTTT CASSLVQGMNTEAFF
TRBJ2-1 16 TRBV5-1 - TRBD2 TGCGCCAGCAGCTTACTTACTAGCGGGGGGTCCAATGAGCAGTTCTTC CASSLLTSGGSNEQFF
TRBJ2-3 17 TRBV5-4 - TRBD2 TGTGCCAGCAGCCGGGGGGGGCGACTAGCGGGCACAGATACGCAGTATTTT CASSRGGRLAGTDTQYF
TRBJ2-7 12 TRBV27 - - TGTGCCAGCAGGGACACATCCTACGAGCAGTACTTC CASRDTSYEQYF
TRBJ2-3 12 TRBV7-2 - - TGTGCCAGCAGCTTCGGGACAGATACGCAGTATTTT CASSFGTDTQYF
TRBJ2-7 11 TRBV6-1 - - TGTGCCAGCATTGGCGGAGCAGAGCAGTACTTC CASIGGAEQYF
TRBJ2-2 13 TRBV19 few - TGTGCCAGTAGTATGAAACTAACCGGGGAGCTGTTTTTT CASSMKLTGELFF
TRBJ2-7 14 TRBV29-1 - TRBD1 TGCAGCGTTGAAGGCGGGCAGGGGGTCAACGAGCAGTACTTC CSVEGGQGVNEQYF
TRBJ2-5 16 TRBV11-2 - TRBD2 TGTGCCAGCAGCCAAGGGGTCACGGGGGGGCAAGAGACCCAGTACTTC CASSQGVTGGQETQYF
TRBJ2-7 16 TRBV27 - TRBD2 TGTGCCAGCAGTTCGCCGGGAGGGCCGTTCCCCTACGAGCAGTACTTC CASSSPGGPFPYEQYF
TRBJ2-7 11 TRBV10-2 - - TGCGCCAGCAGTGACAATGGAGCGCAGTACTTC CASSDNGAQYF
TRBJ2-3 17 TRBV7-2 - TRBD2 TGTGCCAGCAGCTTAGCGTGGGTAGCGGGGGGCGGGGATACGCAGTATTTT CASSLAWVAGGGDTQYF
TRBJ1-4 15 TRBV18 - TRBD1 TGTGCCAGCTCACTTGCAGGGGGCACTAATGAAAAACTGTTTTTT CASSLAGGTNEKLFF
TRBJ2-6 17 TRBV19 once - TGTGCCAGTAGTATAAACCGGGGGGCCTCTGGGGCCAACGTCCTGACTTTC CASSINRGASGANVLTF
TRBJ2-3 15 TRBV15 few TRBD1 TGTGCCACCAGCAGGGACAGGGGCGTTGTCAATACGCAGTATTTT CATSRDRGVVNTQYF
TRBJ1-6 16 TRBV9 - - TGTGCCAGCAGCGGACGCCAGGGCTCCTATAATTCACCCCTCCACTTT CASSGRQGSYNSPLHF
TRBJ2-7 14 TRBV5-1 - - TGCGCCAGCACTAGGGGCGACAGCTCCTACGAGCAGTACTTC CASTRGDSSYEQYF
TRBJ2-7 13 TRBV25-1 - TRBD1 TGTGCCAGCAGTCAGGGGGCGCCATACGAGCAGTACTTC CASSQGAPYEQYF
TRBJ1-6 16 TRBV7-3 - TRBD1 TGTGCCAGCAGCTTAATGGGACAGGGGACTAATTCACCCCTCCACTTT CASSLMGQGTNSPLHF
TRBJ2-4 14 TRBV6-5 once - TGTGCCAGCAGACCCAAGTGGGGCAAAAACAGTCAGTACTTC CASRPKWGKNSQYF
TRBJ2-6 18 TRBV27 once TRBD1 TGTGCCAGCAGTCCGATTCGACAGGGGTTAGCTGGGGCCAACGTCCTGACTTTC CASSPIRQGLAGANVLTF
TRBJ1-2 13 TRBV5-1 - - TGCGCCAGCAGCTTGGGGGGGGACTATGGCTACACCTTC CASSLGGDYGYTF
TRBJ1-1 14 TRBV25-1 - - TGTGCCAGCAGTGAAGGGGGCCAGAACACTGAAGCTTTCTTT CASSEGGQNTEAFF
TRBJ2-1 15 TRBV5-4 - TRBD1 TGTGCCAGCAGCACCGGACAGGTTTCCTACAATGAGCAGTTCTTC CASSTGQVSYNEQFF
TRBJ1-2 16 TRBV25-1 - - TGTGCCAGCAGAGGGTTTTGGGTAGCGGGTAACTATGGCTACACCTTC CASRGFWVAGNYGYTF
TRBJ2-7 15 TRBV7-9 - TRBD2 TGTGCCAGCAGCGCTAGCGGGAGGACCTCCTACGAGCAGTACTTC CASSASGRTSYEQYF
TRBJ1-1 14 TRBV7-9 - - TGTGCCAGCAGCCTCCAGACGGGGAACACTGAAGCTTTCTTT CASSLQTGNTEAFF
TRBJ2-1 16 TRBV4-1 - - TGCGCCAGCAGCCAAGATCAGCAGGGGCCCTACAATGAGCAGTTCTTC CASSQDQQGPYNEQFF